This TCR delta chain was obtained from a study of gamma-delta T cells after stem cell transplantation. TCRdb reran clone calling via CATT on the RT-PCR reads. The sample contains roughly 290 delta-chain clones, about 15% of which appear only once. This clone was observed a handful of times. Germline CDR1 reads TVYSNPD; CDR2 reads GDNSRS (reference sequence). Trimming left V 4 bases short and J 1 base short, with 13 bases between. This CDR3 region has 13 residues. Sequenced sample: gamma-delta T cells. This receptor was taken from a human donor. It is not recorded whose cells these are; they may come from a transplant donor. This table probably holds off-target reads from a library built for another chain. The rearrangement links TRDV3 to TRDJ1; possibly TRDD2 for D (6 bases). CDR3 region: CAYNPTSTDKLIF. The CDR3 region has the DNA TGTGCCTACAATCCTACGTCCACCGATAAACTCATCTTT.